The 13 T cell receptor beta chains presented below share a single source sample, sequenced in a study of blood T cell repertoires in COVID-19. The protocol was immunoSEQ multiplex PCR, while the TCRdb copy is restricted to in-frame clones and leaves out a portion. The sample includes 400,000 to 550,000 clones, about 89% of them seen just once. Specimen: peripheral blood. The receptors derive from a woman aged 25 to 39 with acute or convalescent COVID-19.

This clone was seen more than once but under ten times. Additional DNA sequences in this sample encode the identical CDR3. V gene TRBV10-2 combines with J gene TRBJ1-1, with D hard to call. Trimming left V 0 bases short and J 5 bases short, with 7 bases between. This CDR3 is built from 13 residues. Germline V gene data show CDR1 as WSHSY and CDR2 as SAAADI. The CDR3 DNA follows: TGCGCCAGCAGTGAGTCTCGGGGAACTGAAGCTTTCTTT. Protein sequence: CASSESRGTEAFF.

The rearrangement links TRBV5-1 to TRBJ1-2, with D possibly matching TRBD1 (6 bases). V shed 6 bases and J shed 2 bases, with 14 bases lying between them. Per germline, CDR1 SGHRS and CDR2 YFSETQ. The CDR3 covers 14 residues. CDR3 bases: TGCGCCAGCAACGTTCCAGGGGAGAACTATGGCTACACCTTC. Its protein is CASNVPGENYGYTF.

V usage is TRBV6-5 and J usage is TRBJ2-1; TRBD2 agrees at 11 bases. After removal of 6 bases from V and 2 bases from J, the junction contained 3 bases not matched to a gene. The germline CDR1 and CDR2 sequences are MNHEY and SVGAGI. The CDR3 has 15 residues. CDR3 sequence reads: CASRISGGAYNEQFF. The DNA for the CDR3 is TGTGCCAGCAGGATTAGCGGGGGGGCCTACAATGAGCAGTTCTTC.

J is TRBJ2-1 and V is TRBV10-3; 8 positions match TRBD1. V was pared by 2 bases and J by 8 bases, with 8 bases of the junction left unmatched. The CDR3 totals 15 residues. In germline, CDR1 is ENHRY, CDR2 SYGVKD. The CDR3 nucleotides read TGTGCCATCAGTGAGCGCCAGGGGGCTGAGGATGAGCAGTTCTTC. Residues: CAISERQGAEDEQFF.

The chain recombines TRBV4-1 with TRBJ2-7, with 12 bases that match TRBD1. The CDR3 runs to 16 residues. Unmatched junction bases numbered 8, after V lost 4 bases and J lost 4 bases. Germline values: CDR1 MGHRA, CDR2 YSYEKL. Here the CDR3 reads CASSLRDRGRGYEQYF. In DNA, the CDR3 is TGCGCCAGCAGCCTACGGGACAGGGGGCGCGGGTACGAGCAGTACTTC.

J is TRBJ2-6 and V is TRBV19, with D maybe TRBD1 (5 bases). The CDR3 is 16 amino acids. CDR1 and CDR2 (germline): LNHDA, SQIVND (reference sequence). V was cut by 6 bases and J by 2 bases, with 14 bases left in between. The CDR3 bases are TGTGCCAGTAGGAGTCAGGGAAAGACTGGGGCCAACGTCCTGACTTTC. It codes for CASRSQGKTGANVLTF.

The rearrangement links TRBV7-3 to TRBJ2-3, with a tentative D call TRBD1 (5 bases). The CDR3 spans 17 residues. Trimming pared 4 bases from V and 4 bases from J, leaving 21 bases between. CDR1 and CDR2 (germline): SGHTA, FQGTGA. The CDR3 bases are TGTGCCAGCAGCTCAAGGGGTACCTGGAACGCCCCAGATACGCAGTATTTT. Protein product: CASSSRGTWNAPDTQYF.

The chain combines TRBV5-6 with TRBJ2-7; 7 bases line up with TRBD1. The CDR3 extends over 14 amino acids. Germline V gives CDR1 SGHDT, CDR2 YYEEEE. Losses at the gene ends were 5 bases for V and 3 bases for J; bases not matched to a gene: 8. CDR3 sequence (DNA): TGTGCCAGCAGGAAGGGGGCGACCATCTACGAGCAGTACTTC. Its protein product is CASRKGATIYEQYF. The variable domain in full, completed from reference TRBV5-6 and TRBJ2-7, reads DAGVTQSPTHLIKTRGQQVTLRCSPKSGHDTVSWYQQALGQGPQFIFQYYEEEERQRGNFPDRFSGHQFPNYSSELNVNALLLGDSALYLCASRKGATIYEQYFGPGTRLTVT.

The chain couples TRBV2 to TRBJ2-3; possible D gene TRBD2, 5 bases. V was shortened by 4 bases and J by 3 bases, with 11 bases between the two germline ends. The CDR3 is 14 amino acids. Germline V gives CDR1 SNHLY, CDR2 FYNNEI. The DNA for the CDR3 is TGTGCCAGCAGTGGACGACGAGGGACAGATACGCAGTATTTT. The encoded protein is CASSGRRGTDTQYF. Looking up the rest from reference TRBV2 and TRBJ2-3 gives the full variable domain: EPEVTQTPSHQVTQMGQEVILRCVPISNHLYFYWYRQILGQKVEFLVSFYNNEISEKSEIFDDQFSVERPDGSNFTLKIRSTKLEDSAMYFCASSGRRGTDTQYFGPGTRLTVL.

The CDR3 region has the DNA TGTGCCAGCAGCGCAATAGCGGGGGGGTTGACCGGGGAGCTGTTTTTT. Protein product: CASSAIAGGLTGELFF. The V gene is TRBV9, the J gene TRBJ2-2; 11 positions match TRBD2. This CDR3 is built from 16 residues. The V segment lost 3 bases and the J segment 5 bases; nucleotides outside the gene matches: 6. Per germline, CDR1 SGDLS and CDR2 YYNGEE.

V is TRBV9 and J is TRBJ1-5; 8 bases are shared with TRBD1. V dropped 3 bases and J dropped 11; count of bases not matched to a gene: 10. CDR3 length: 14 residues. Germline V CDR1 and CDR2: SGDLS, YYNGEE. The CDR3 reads CASSAGQEGLAQHF. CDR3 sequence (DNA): TGTGCCAGCAGCGCGGGACAGGAAGGGTTGGCCCAGCATTTT.

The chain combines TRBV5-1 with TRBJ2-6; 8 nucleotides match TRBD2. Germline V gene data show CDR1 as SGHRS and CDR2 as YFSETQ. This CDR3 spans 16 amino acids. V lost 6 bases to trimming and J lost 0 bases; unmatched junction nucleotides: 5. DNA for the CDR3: TGCGCCAGCAACCGGGGGGGAAGCTCTGGGGCCAACGTCCTGACTTTC. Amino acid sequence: CASNRGGSSGANVLTF.

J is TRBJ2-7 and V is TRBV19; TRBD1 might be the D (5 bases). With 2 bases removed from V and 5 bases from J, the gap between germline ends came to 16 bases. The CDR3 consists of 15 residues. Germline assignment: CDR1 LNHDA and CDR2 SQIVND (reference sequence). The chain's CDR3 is CASSIFGRDLDEQYF. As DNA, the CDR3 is TGTGCCAGTAGTATATTCGGCAGGGATCTTGACGAGCAGTACTTC.